These T cell receptor beta chains were read from a single sample in a study of T cells in Graves' hyperthyroidism and ophthalmopathy. Via MiXCR, TCRdb re-called the multiplex PCR reads, giving one row per CDR3 protein. The sample contains under 800,000 distinct CDR3 sequences, about 14% of which appear only once. Input material: blood. Source of these receptors: a young woman with Graves' hyperthyroidism. CDR3s include the opening cysteine and the closing phenylalanine or tryptophan. Fields, in order: V gene, D gene, clone size, J gene, CDR3 DNA, CDR3 protein. D genes are given only for firm matches. The size field is filled for only some rows; it gives once, few, many or a size class.

TRBV18	NA	NA	TRBJ2-1	TGTGCCAGCTCACTGGTCCCCCTCACCTACAATGAGCAGTTCTTC	CASSLVPLTYNEQFF
TRBV7-3	NA	many	TRBJ2-7	TGTGCCAGCAGCTTAAACGGCGGCTACGAGCAGTACTTC	CASSLNGGYEQYF
TRBV2	NA	many	TRBJ1-2	TGTGCCAGCAGTGAATCGGCCGGGGGGGGGCGCGGCTACACCTTC	CASSESAGGGRGYTF
TRBV5-1	TRBD1	many	TRBJ2-7	TGCGCCAGCAGCTTGAGGGGGACAGGGGGCTACGAGCAGTACTTC	CASSLRGTGGYEQYF
TRBV18	TRBD1	many	TRBJ2-7	TGTGCCAGCTCACGAGGGACAGCCGTCTCCTACGAGCAGTACTTC	CASSRGTAVSYEQYF
TRBV6-1	NA	many	TRBJ2-1	TGTGCCAGCAGTTTTGGGGGTTTGAAGCTGAGCTCCTACAATGAGCAGTTCTTC	CASSFGGLKLSSYNEQFF
TRBV30	TRBD1	many	TRBJ2-7	TGTGCCTGGAGTGTATCTAAGTCCGGGACAGGGGTCAACGAGCAGTACTTC	CAWSVSKSGTGVNEQYF
TRBV11-2	TRBD2	many	TRBJ2-5	TGTGCCAGCAGCTTAGAAGGACTAGCGTCTAGGTGGGGCGTGGAGACCCAGTACTTC	CASSLEGLASRWGVETQYF
TRBV2	TRBD1	many	TRBJ2-7	TGTGCCAGCAGTCGACCGGGACAGGGGGCCTACGAGCAGTACTTC	CASSRPGQGAYEQYF
TRBV4-3	NA	few	TRBJ2-3	TGCGCCAGCAGCCATAATGCCGGGACTTTCACAGATACGCAGTATTTT	CASSHNAGTFTDTQYF
TRBV11-2	NA	many	TRBJ1-4	TGTGCCAGCAGCTTAGGACCCGAACGGGAAAAACTGTTTTTT	CASSLGPEREKLFF
TRBV5-1	TRBD1	many	TRBJ2-7	TGCGCCAGCAGCCTCCGGGACAGGGGATCCGAGCAGTACTTC	CASSLRDRGSEQYF
TRBV4-1	NA	few	TRBJ2-5	TGCGCCAGCAGCCAAGATTGGACGGGACGGAACCAAGAGACCCAGTACTTC	CASSQDWTGRNQETQYF
TRBV12-3/TRBV12-4	NA	few	TRBJ2-5	TGTGCCAGCGGTCAAGTGGAGACCCAGTACTTC	CASGQVETQYF
TRBV7-9	NA	NA	TRBJ2-7	TGTGCCAGCAGCTTAGAGATAGGAATCGAGCAGTACTTC	CASSLEIGIEQYF
TRBV10-3	TRBD1	few	TRBJ2-5	TGTGCCATCAGTTCCGGGACAGAGGTGGAGACCCAGTACTTC	CAISSGTEVETQYF
TRBV28	TRBD2	many	TRBJ2-1	TGTGCCAGCAGCTTGACTAGCGGGAAATCCTACAATGAGCAGTTCTTC	CASSLTSGKSYNEQFF
TRBV2	TRBD1	NA	TRBJ2-4	TGTGCCAGCATCGACAGGGGAATTCAGTACTTC	CASIDRGIQYF
TRBV2	NA	few	TRBJ1-1	TGTGCCAGCAGCCGTCGATTTCTAACAGGGCCCATGAACACTGAAGCTTTCTTT	CASSRRFLTGPMNTEAFF
TRBV5-1	NA	many	TRBJ2-4	TGCGCCAGCAGCTTGGCGGGCGGTTCTGGCAAAAACATTCAGTACTTC	CASSLAGGSGKNIQYF
TRBV4-3	NA	few	TRBJ1-3	TGCGCCAGCAGCCAAGCTACAAGCTCTGGAAACACCATATATTTT	CASSQATSSGNTIYF
TRBV5-4	NA	few	TRBJ2-1	TGTGCCAGCAGCTTTACCCCCGTCGCAATCTCCTACAATGAGCAGTTCTTC	CASSFTPVAISYNEQFF
TRBV30	TRBD1	NA	TRBJ1-1	TGTGCCTGGAGTGTGATAAACAGGGGGAACACTGAAGCTTCCTTT	CAWSVINRGNTEASF
TRBV12-5	NA	NA	TRBJ2-2	TGTGCTAGTGAAAGTTGGACCGGGGAGCTGTTTTTT	CASESWTGELFF
TRBV7-8	TRBD1	many	TRBJ1-1	TGTGCCAGCAGCTTAGAAGGCAGGGGGCCTATGAACACTGAAGCTTTCTTT	CASSLEGRGPMNTEAFF
TRBV19	TRBD1	NA	TRBJ1-6	TGTGCCAGTAGTACGACAAGTCAGGGGGCTCAATCACCCCTCCACTTT	CASSTTSQGAQSPLHF
TRBV24-1	TRBD1	few	TRBJ2-5	TGTGCCACCAGTGATCCGACAGGGATGGAGACCCAGTACTTC	CATSDPTGMETQYF
TRBV18	NA	few	TRBJ1-1	TGTGCCAGCTCTCGCCTTTGGCAGAACACTGAAGCTTTCTTT	CASSRLWQNTEAFF
TRBV5-1	NA	NA	TRBJ2-7	TGCGCCAGCAGCTTGCGTAGGGGGGGTGTCGCCTACGAGCAGTACTTC	CASSLRRGGVAYEQYF
TRBV7-9	NA	few	TRBJ2-7	TGTGCCAGCAGTCTGACTACCCTTCAATACGAGCAGTACTTC	CASSLTTLQYEQYF
TRBV20-1	TRBD2	many	TRBJ2-2	TGCAGTGCTAGGAGAAGCGGGGGATGGTACGGGGAGCTGTTTTTT	CSARRSGGWYGELFF
TRBV5-1	NA	many	TRBJ1-1	TGCGCCAGCAGCTTGTTTCGGAGGAACACTGAAGCTTTCTTT	CASSLFRRNTEAFF
TRBV19	NA	NA	TRBJ2-1	TGTGCCAGTAGGGAAGGTTGGAGGAACGGTGGGAGTCAGTTCTTC	CASREGWRNGGSQFF
TRBV12-3/TRBV12-4	TRBD1	many	TRBJ1-2	TGTGCCAGCAGTATCGGGACAGGCATCTATGGCTACACCTTC	CASSIGTGIYGYTF
TRBV20-1	NA	NA	TRBJ2-5	TGCAGTGCTAGAGGATGGGACTTCCAAGAGACCCAGTACTTC	CSARGWDFQETQYF
TRBV12-3/TRBV12-4	NA	many	TRBJ2-3	TGTGCCAGCAGGTCTAACCGGGACGAAAACACAGATACGCAGTATTTT	CASRSNRDENTDTQYF
TRBV6-1	TRBD1	many	TRBJ2-3	TGTGCCAGCAGTGAAGCACGGCAGGGGGCTAAACGAAATACGCAGTATTTT	CASSEARQGAKRNTQYF
TRBV27	NA	many	TRBJ1-5	TGTGCCAGCCGCCCTCCGGGGTGGCAGCCCCAGCATTTT	CASRPPGWQPQHF
TRBV7-2	NA	NA	TRBJ1-4	TGTGCCAGCACCATTACCCCTAATGAAAAACTGTTTTTT	CASTITPNEKLFF
TRBV9	NA	few	TRBJ2-7	TGTGCCAGCAGCGCGACTAGAGGTCTGGACGAGCAGTACTTC	CASSATRGLDEQYF
TRBV18	NA	NA	TRBJ2-5	TGTGCCAGCTCACCACGGGCAGCATCGCTTATCCAAGAGACCCAGTACTTC	CASSPRAASLIQETQYF
TRBV19	TRBD1	few	TRBJ1-1	TGTGCCAGTTACAAGCAGGGGGTAGACACTGAAGCTTTCTTT	CASYKQGVDTEAFF
TRBV4-1	NA	NA	TRBJ2-5	TGCGCCAGCACCCGCAACCCGGGACTCGGATCTGAGACCCAGTACTTC	CASTRNPGLGSETQYF
TRBV5-5	TRBD2	many	TRBJ2-1	TGTGCCAGCAGCTTGAGGTTGGCTAGCGGGAGCTCCTACAATGAGCAGTTCTTC	CASSLRLASGSSYNEQFF
TRBV3-1	NA	NA	TRBJ2-1	TGTGCCAGCAGCCAAGAATCTCCCGTGTTGGGTAAGCAGTTCTTC	CASSQESPVLGKQFF
TRBV12-3/TRBV12-4	TRBD2	many	TRBJ2-2	TGTGCCAGCAGTTTAGGGACTAGCGATACCGGGGAGCTGTTTTTT	CASSLGTSDTGELFF
TRBV12-3/TRBV12-4	TRBD1	NA	TRBJ1-2	TGTGCCAGCAGCCGACGACAGGGGAAGACTTCTAACTATGGCTACACCTTC	CASSRRQGKTSNYGYTF
TRBV20-1	TRBD2	many	TRBJ2-7	TGCAGTGCTAGAGGTGCCGGGACTAGCGGGAGGGCCAACGAGCAGTACTTC	CSARGAGTSGRANEQYF
TRBV5-1	NA	many	TRBJ1-1	TGCGCCAGCAGCTGGCAGGGTGATGGCACTGAAGCTTTCTTT	CASSWQGDGTEAFF
TRBV19	NA	few	TRBJ1-1	TGTGCCAGTAGTATGTGGCAACTACCGAACACTGAAGCTTTCTTT	CASSMWQLPNTEAFF
TRBV7-9	NA	many	TRBJ2-1	TGTGCCAGCAGCTTATCAGGGGTGGATGAGCAGTTCTTC	CASSLSGVDEQFF